One T cell receptor (beta chain) is described in this entry. This CDR3 region has 14 residues. CDR1 and CDR2 (germline): SGHNT, YYREEE (reference sequence). V lost 3 bases to trimming and J lost 1 base; unmatched junction nucleotides: 4. This entry is derived from a study of shared clonotypes between healthy human individuals. The data were produced by immunoSEQ multiplex PCR, yet TCRdb's version contains in-frame clones alone and is incomplete. The sample lists 190,000 or so clones, approximately 70% occurring once. The study separated CD4+ cells into CD45RA+ naive and CD45RA-negative memory subsets.

The sample comprised memory CD4+ T cells sorted from blood. Indicated subset: CD45RA-negative fraction. The rearrangement joins TRBV5-4 to TRBJ2-7; 7 bases are shared with TRBD1. The clonotype comes from a man aged 25-45 years in good health. CDR3 loop: CASSSGTDSYEQYF. The CDR3 DNA follows: TGTGCCAGCAGCTCGGGGACAGATTCCTACGAGCAGTACTTC. The complete variable domain, with remaining parts taken from reference TRBV5-4 and TRBJ2-7, reads ETGVTQSPTHLIKTRGQQVTLRCSSQSGHNTVSWYQQALGQGPQFIFQYYREEENGRGNFPPRFSGLQFPNYSSELNVNALELDDSALYLCASSSGTDSYEQYFGPGTRLTVT.